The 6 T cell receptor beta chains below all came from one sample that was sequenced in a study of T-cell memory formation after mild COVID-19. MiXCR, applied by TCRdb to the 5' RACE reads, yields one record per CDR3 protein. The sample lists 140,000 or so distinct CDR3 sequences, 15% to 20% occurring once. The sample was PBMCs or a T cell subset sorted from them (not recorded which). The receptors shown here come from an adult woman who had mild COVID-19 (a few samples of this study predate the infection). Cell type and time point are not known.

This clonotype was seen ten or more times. CDR3 DNA sequence: TGCAGCGTGGGGGCCAGGGGAACTAACTATGGCTACACCTTC. Its translation is CSVGARGTNYGYTF. This chain uses TRBV29-1 with TRBJ1-2; possible D gene TRBD1, 6 bases. Deletions cut 6 bases from V and 0 bases from J, with 14 bases between. The CDR3 runs to 14 residues. CDR1 is SQVTM, CDR2 ANQGSEA, per germline.

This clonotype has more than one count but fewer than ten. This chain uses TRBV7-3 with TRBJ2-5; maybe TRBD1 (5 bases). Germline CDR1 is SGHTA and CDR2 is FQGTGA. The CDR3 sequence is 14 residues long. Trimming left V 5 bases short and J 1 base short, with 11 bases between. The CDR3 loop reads CASSRDSFQETQYF. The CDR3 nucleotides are TGTGCCAGCAGCCGCGACAGCTTCCAAGAGACCCAGTACTTC.

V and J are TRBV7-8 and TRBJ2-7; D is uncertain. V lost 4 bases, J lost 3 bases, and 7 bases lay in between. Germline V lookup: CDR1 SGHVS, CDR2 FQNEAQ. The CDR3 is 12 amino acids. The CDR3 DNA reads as TGTGCCAGCAGCTACAACCACTACGAGCAGTACTTC. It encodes CASSYNHYEQYF.

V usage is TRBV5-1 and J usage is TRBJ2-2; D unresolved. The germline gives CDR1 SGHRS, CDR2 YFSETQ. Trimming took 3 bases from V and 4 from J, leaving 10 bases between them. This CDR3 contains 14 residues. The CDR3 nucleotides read TGCGCCAGCAGCTCCTACCCCGCCACCGGGGAGCTGTTTTTT. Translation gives CASSSYPATGELFF. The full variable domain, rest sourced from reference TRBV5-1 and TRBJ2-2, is KAGVTQTPRYLIKTRGQQVTLSCSPISGHRSVSWYQQTPGQGLQFLFEYFSETQRNKGNFPGRFSGRQFSNSRSEMNVSTLELGDSALYLCASSSYPATGELFFGEGSRLTVL.

The CDR3 DNA reads TGTGCCAGCACCCTATCGGGACAGGTTCGGGGCGAGCAGTACTTC. It is translated as CASTLSGQVRGEQYF. This rearrangement joins TRBV6-5 to TRBJ2-7; 8 nucleotides match TRBD1. This CDR3 region has 15 residues. CDR1 MNHEY and CDR2 SVGAGI come from the germline V gene. The V and J ends lost 7 bases and 6 bases, in that order; junction bases with no gene match: 14.

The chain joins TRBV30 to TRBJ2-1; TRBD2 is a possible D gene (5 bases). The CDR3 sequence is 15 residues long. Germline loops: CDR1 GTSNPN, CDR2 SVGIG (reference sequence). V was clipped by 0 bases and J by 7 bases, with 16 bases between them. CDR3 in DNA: TGTGCCTGGAGTGTACTTGTAGCTGCGGGTAATGAGCAGTTCTTC. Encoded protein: CAWSVLVAAGNEQFF.